This T cell receptor beta chain was identified during a study of OX40 agonist ivuxolimab in advanced cancers. The wider study: Age averaged around 60 years (range roughly 20 to 90), and approximately 80% were male.

The method was immunoSEQ multiplex PCR; TCRdb's version includes in-frame clones alone and lacks a portion of them. Of tens of thousands of clones in the sample, approximately 94% were seen once. V was clipped by 5 bases and J by 5 bases, with 19 bases between them. The CDR3 is 16 residues long. Germline CDR1 MDHEN, CDR2 SYDVKM. The source is an adult with an advanced solid tumor such as melanoma, head and neck, liver or kidney cancer. The chain is built from TRBV28 and TRBJ2-1; possible D gene TRBD1, 5 bases. The sequences come from CD4+ or CD8+ T cells sorted from blood, collected in a trial of the OX40 agonist ivuxolimab. The CDR3 here is CASSETVRVIDNEQFF. The CDR3 DNA is TGTGCCAGCAGTGAAACAGTCAGGGTAATCGACAATGAGCAGTTCTTC.